The present entry profiles one T cell receptor beta chain with its context. Its antigen is unknown. This specimen belongs to a study of T cell responses to AZD1222 COVID-19 vaccine. Notes on the study in general: Repertoires were obtained only post-peak T cell response. Donors were mostly white British, more females; clonal diversity possibly underestimated. Recipients of AZD1222 seropositive at baseline numbered only six or seven.

Germline V gives CDR1 KGHSH, CDR2 LQKENI. CDR3 size: 14 residues. The ends were cut back, 0 bases at V and 0 bases at J, with 6 bases in the middle. Libraries were prepared by immunoSEQ multiplex PCR; TCRdb keeps only in-frame clonotypes and omits some of them. The sample comprises 85,000 to 90,000 clones, under 95% of which are singletons, and around 5.2% rests with the top ten. This TCR was sampled from an adult in good health. The gene calls are TRBV18 and TRBJ2-7; the D is unclear. The source material was peripheral blood, sampled on day 0 of MenACWY control vaccination. The DNA of the CDR3 is TGTGCCAGCTCACCACCAAGCGTCTCCTACGAGCAGTACTTC. It codes for CASSPPSVSYEQYF.